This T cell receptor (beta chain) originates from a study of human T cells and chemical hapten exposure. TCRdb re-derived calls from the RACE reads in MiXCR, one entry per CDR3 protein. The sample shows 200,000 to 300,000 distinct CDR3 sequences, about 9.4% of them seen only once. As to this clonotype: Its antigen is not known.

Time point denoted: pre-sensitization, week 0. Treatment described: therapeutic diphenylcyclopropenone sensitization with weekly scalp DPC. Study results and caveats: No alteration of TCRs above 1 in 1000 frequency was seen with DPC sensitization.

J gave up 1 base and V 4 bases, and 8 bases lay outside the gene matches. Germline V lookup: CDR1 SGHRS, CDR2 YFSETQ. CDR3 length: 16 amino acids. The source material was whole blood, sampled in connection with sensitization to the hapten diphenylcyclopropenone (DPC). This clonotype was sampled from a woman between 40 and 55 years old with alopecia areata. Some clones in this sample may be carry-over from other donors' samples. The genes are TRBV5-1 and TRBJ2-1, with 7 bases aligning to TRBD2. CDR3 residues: CASSRGGSPSYNEQFF. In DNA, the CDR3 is TGCGCCAGCAGCCGGGGAGGGTCCCCATCCTACAATGAGCAGTTCTTC.